Listed below are T cell receptor beta chains from one sample, sequenced in a study of blood T cells in healthy people across ages. TCRdb re-analysed the 5' RACE reads in MiXCR, keeping a single row per CDR3 protein. The table shows about 1.4 million distinct CDR3 sequences, with approximately 60% occurring only once. Source material: blood. These receptors all come from a man between 18 and 35 years old in good health. The CDR3 runs from the conserved cysteine through the conserved F or W. D genes are given only for firm matches. Clone sizes are given selectively: once, few, many, or a class where the clone is expanded.

d_gene	v_gene	j_gene	abundance	CDR3nt	CDR3aa
NA	TRBV6-2/TRBV6-3	TRBJ1-1	NA	TGTGCCAGCACCCATCGGACTGGGATGAACACTGAAGCTTTCTTT	CASTHRTGMNTEAFF
NA	TRBV4-1	TRBJ2-7	NA	TGCGCCAGCAGCCAACCGGGACACGAGCAGTACTTC	CASSQPGHEQYF
NA	TRBV29-1	TRBJ1-2	NA	TGCAGCGTTGAAGAGGCACGATACTATGGCTACACCTTC	CSVEEARYYGYTF
NA	TRBV29-1	TRBJ1-2	NA	TGCAGCGTTGAAGGGGGAGAGCCCGGAAGCTTCTATGGCTACACCTTC	CSVEGGEPGSFYGYTF
NA	TRBV2	TRBJ2-7	NA	TGTGCCAGCAGACCGGGCGTGGGCCACGAGCAGTACTTC	CASRPGVGHEQYF
NA	TRBV28	TRBJ1-4	once	TGTGCCGTGACGGCGTGGAATGAAAAACTGTTTTTT	CAVTAWNEKLFF
NA	TRBV7-2	TRBJ2-3	NA	TGTGCCAGCAGCCTGCGGAGTCGTCCCACAGATACGCAGTATTTT	CASSLRSRPTDTQYF
TRBD2	TRBV12-3/TRBV12-4	TRBJ2-5	few	TGTGCCAGTAAGGGGACTAGCGGGGGCCAAGAGACCCAGTACTTC	CASKGTSGGQETQYF
NA	TRBV4-1	TRBJ2-7	NA	TGCGCCAGCAGAAACACGGGCAATTCCTACGAGCAGTACTTC	CASRNTGNSYEQYF
NA	TRBV7-9	TRBJ2-7	NA	TGTGCCGGCAGTGAGGGTCCCGAGCAGTACTTC	CAGSEGPEQYF
NA	TRBV4-1	TRBJ2-7	NA	TGCGCCAGCAGCCGCATGGATCCCTACGAGCAGTACTTC	CASSRMDPYEQYF
NA	TRBV6-6	TRBJ2-6	few	TGTGCCAGCAGCGGACCCAGGGAATCTGGGGCCAACGTCCTGACTTTC	CASSGPRESGANVLTF
TRBD2	TRBV30	TRBJ2-7	NA	TGTGCCTGGAGCGACGTAGCGGGGGGCTACGAGCAGTACTTC	CAWSDVAGGYEQYF
NA	TRBV6-2/TRBV6-3	TRBJ2-4	few	TGTGCCAGCAGTTACGCTGGCTTAGTTACGGCCAAAAACATTCAGTACTTC	CASSYAGLVTAKNIQYF
TRBD1	TRBV20-1	TRBJ1-1	NA	TGCAGTGCTAGAGGGGGGACAGGTTTGAACACTGAAGCTTTCTTT	CSARGGTGLNTEAFF
TRBD2	TRBV4-1	TRBJ2-3	once	TGCGCCAGCAGCCAACATGTCGTATCCGGGGCTAGCGGTAGCACAGATACGCAGTATTTT	CASSQHVVSGASGSTDTQYF
NA	TRBV7-2	TRBJ2-1	few	TGTGCCAGCAGCTCCCTTCGGGGACATGAGCAGTTCTTC	CASSSLRGHEQFF
NA	TRBV12-3/TRBV12-4	TRBJ2-1	few	TGTGCCAGCAGTCCCCCTTTGAGCTACAATGAGCAGTTCTTC	CASSPPLSYNEQFF
TRBD2	TRBV20-1	TRBJ2-1	NA	TGCAGTGCTAGAGATGGGTTGGCTAGCGGGAGGCGCAGCTCCTACAATGAGCAGTTCTTC	CSARDGLASGRRSSYNEQFF
TRBD1	TRBV28	TRBJ2-5	NA	TGTGCCAGCAGTTTGAGGGGGCAACAGAGGGAGACCCAGTACTTC	CASSLRGQQRETQYF
NA	TRBV10-1	TRBJ2-2	NA	TGCGCCAGCATCGGGACTCTGGGAACCGGGGAGCTGTTTTTT	CASIGTLGTGELFF
NA	TRBV5-1	TRBJ2-3	NA	TGCGCCAGCAGCTCGGATTGGACAGATACGCAGTATTTT	CASSSDWTDTQYF
TRBD2	TRBV29-1	TRBJ2-5	NA	TGCAGCGTCCTATTTTCTACTAGCGGGGGGGATTACAATGAGCAGTACTTC	CSVLFSTSGGDYNEQYF
NA	TRBV11-2	TRBJ2-7	few	TGTGCCAGCAGCTTAACCCCGTATAAGCTGGAGGTTGAGCAGTACTTC	CASSLTPYKLEVEQYF
NA	TRBV6-1	TRBJ2-1	NA	TGTGCCAGCATTCCCGCACCGGGGAGAATCTACAATGAGCAGTTCTTC	CASIPAPGRIYNEQFF
TRBD1	TRBV2	TRBJ2-7	NA	TGTGCCAGCAGTCCGCCTAGGACAGGGGGCTACTACGAGCAGTACTTC	CASSPPRTGGYYEQYF
NA	TRBV5-1	TRBJ2-3	NA	TGCGCCAGCAGCTTGGAGGGGGTTAGCACAGATACGCAGTATTTT	CASSLEGVSTDTQYF
NA	TRBV29-1	TRBJ1-1	NA	TGCAGCGCCCTCGGGGGACCGGATGAAGCTTTCTTT	CSALGGPDEAFF
TRBD1	TRBV7-9	TRBJ1-2	NA	TGTGCCAGCAGCATCACAGGGGATAGGGACTATGGCTACACCTTC	CASSITGDRDYGYTF
NA	TRBV4-3	TRBJ1-6	few	TGCGCCAGCAGCCAAGATCGGGGCAGTTTTTCCTATAATTCACCCCTCCACTTT	CASSQDRGSFSYNSPLHF
NA	TRBV6-5	TRBJ2-5	few	TGTGCCAGCAGTTTTTCTAGCGACGGAGAGACCCAGTACTTC	CASSFSSDGETQYF
NA	TRBV10-1	TRBJ1-6	NA	TGCGCCAGCAGTGAGTTTAATTCACCCCTCCACTTT	CASSEFNSPLHF
TRBD2	TRBV11-2	TRBJ2-5	NA	TGTGCCAGCAGACAAGGCCAGCGGGGGTTCCAAGAGACCCAGTACTTC	CASRQGQRGFQETQYF
NA	TRBV5-1	TRBJ1-1	few	TGCGCCAGCAGCCCGGGAGGAGGGGACACTGAAGCTTTCTTT	CASSPGGGDTEAFF
NA	TRBV20-1	TRBJ1-6	NA	TGCAGTGCCACCTTAGACAGTACTCATTCACCCCTCCACTTT	CSATLDSTHSPLHF
NA	TRBV3-1	TRBJ2-5	NA	TGTGCCAGCAGCCAAGATGTGAGGCAGTACTTC	CASSQDVRQYF
NA	TRBV12-3/TRBV12-4	TRBJ1-2	few	TGTGCCAGCACCCAGGCCGCATTAAACTATGGCTACACCTTC	CASTQAALNYGYTF
TRBD2	TRBV6-1	TRBJ2-5	NA	TGTGCCAGCACGCCTAGCGGCTACAATGAGCAGTACTTC	CASTPSGYNEQYF
NA	TRBV7-2	TRBJ1-2	few	TGTGCCAGCAGCTTAGCTGGGAGCGGCTATGGCTACACCTTC	CASSLAGSGYGYTF
NA	TRBV27	TRBJ2-1	NA	TGTGCCAGCAGTATCCTCGGTGGGAAACCTTTAAATGAGCAGTTCTTC	CASSILGGKPLNEQFF
TRBD2	TRBV20-1	TRBJ2-1	NA	TGCAGTGCTAGTGCGGGAGTAGTCGATGAGCAGTTCTTC	CSASAGVVDEQFF